This is a list of T cell receptor beta chains from one sample in a study of cytomegalovirus exposure and HLA in healthy donors. Here immunoSEQ multiplex PCR was the method, and the copy in TCRdb shows in-frame clones only, minus some. The sample consists of 59,000 or so clones, 65% to 90% of them appearing once. Sequencing used PBMCs. These receptors all stem from a female donor in good health and CMV-seronegative. CDR3s include the opening cysteine and the closing phenylalanine or tryptophan. The D gene is left open where the match is weak. The size field is filled for only some rows; it gives once, few, many or a size class.

>-|TRBJ2-5|-|TRBV5-1
TGCGCCAGCCAAGACAGCGTTACGGAGGGGGAGACCCAGTACTTC
CASQDSVTEGETQYF
>-|TRBJ1-4|-|TRBV2
TGTGCCAGCAGTGAACAGGGGCCTGCAACTAATGAAAAACTGTTTTTT
CASSEQGPATNEKLFF
>-|TRBJ2-1|TRBD2|TRBV7-2
TGTGCCAGCAGCTTACTCTTGGGCGGGGGGTTTTACAATGAGCAGTTCTTC
CASSLLLGGGFYNEQFF
>-|TRBJ2-1|-|TRBV5-4
TGTGCCAGCAGCCACGGAGATCGCAATGAGCAGTTCTTC
CASSHGDRNEQFF
>-|TRBJ1-1|-|TRBV7-9
TGTTCCAGCAGCCTCCCCACTGAAGCTTTCTTT
CSSSLPTEAFF
>-|TRBJ2-7|-|TRBV7-2
TGTGCCAGCAGTTCGTGGGGGCGGGCGGCCTACGAGCAGTACTTC
CASSSWGRAAYEQYF
>-|TRBJ2-5|TRBD2|TRBV5-1
TGCGCCAGCAGCTCTGGACTAGCGGGAGGAGTTGGGGAGACCCAGTACTTC
CASSSGLAGGVGETQYF
>-|TRBJ2-3|TRBD2|TRBV27
TGTGCCAGCAAAGGACTAGCGGGAGGGAACACAGATACGCAGTATTTT
CASKGLAGGNTDTQYF
>-|TRBJ2-2|-|TRBV18
TGTGCCAGCTCACCACTTGAGGGGGTCGCGAACACCGGGGAGCTGTTTTTT
CASSPLEGVANTGELFF
>-|TRBJ2-5|TRBD1|TRBV5-1
TGCGCCAGCAGCGGAAGACAGGGGGCCGCCAAAGAGACCCAGTACTTC
CASSGRQGAAKETQYF
>-|TRBJ2-1|-|TRBV29-1
TGCAGCGCACGCACCACGCAGGCCAATGAGCAGTTCTTC
CSARTTQANEQFF
>once|TRBJ2-7|TRBD1|TRBV9
TGTGCCAGCAGCGTAGATGGGACAGGGGTTAACGAGCAGTACTTC
CASSVDGTGVNEQYF
>-|TRBJ1-4|-|TRBV5-1
TGCGCCAGCAGCTTGCAAGGGGCTGATGAAAAACTGTTTTTT
CASSLQGADEKLFF
>-|TRBJ1-1|TRBD1|TRBV6-5
TGTGCCAGCAGACCTCAACAGGGGGGCACTGAAGCTTTCTTT
CASRPQQGGTEAFF
>-|TRBJ2-4|-|TRBV15
TGTGCCACCAGCAGAGTAGGGGGAGGGGTAGCCAAAAACATTCAGTACTTC
CATSRVGGGVAKNIQYF
>-|TRBJ1-5|-|TRBV28
TGTGCCAGCAGTTCCACCCGGGGTAGCAATCAGCCCCAGCATTTT
CASSSTRGSNQPQHF
>-|TRBJ2-4|-|TRBV9
TGTGCCAGCAGCCCATCGGAGGGCCCCGGTGGGAGTCAGTACTTC
CASSPSEGPGGSQYF
>-|TRBJ2-6|-|TRBV2
TGTGCCAGCAGACAGAGCTCTGGGGCCAACGTCCTGACTTTC
CASRQSSGANVLTF
>-|TRBJ2-2|-|TRBV5-1
TGCGCCAGCAGCTCCCGCACCCTGACAGGAGCGAACACCGGGGAGCTGTTTTTT
CASSSRTLTGANTGELFF
>-|TRBJ2-1|-|TRBV2
TGTGCCGGATCGAAGGGGGAAGGGGGTGAGCAGTTCTTC
CAGSKGEGGEQFF
>-|TRBJ1-2|TRBD1|TRBV11-2
TGTGCCAGCACCCAAGGGGGCGCAAACTATGGCTACACCTTC
CASTQGGANYGYTF
>-|TRBJ2-7|-|TRBV12-5
TGTGCTAGTGGTTTCAAAGCGGAAATGTACGAGCAGTACTTC
CASGFKAEMYEQYF
>-|TRBJ2-5|TRBD1|TRBV19
TGTGCCTGCTCGGACAGGGGAGAGACCCAGTACTTC
CACSDRGETQYF
>-|TRBJ2-7|-|TRBV9
TGTGCCAGCAGCTCTAGGCAGGGATCCAACGAGCAGTACTTC
CASSSRQGSNEQYF
>-|TRBJ2-2|-|TRBV11-2
TGTGCCAGCAGCTTCGTCGTGGGAGCGGCCGGGGAGCTGTTTTTT
CASSFVVGAAGELFF
>few|TRBJ1-5|-|TRBV28
TGTGCCAGCAGTACCTCCACAGACAGCGCTAGCAATCAGCCCCAGCATTTT
CASSTSTDSASNQPQHF
>-|TRBJ1-4|TRBD1|TRBV5-6
TGTGCCAGCAGGGAGCCGGGACAGCTTAATGAAAAACTGTTTTTT
CASREPGQLNEKLFF
>-|TRBJ1-4|TRBD1|TRBV27
TGTGCCAGCAGTCCCCGGACAGGGGAAAAACTGTTTTTT
CASSPRTGEKLFF
>-|TRBJ2-7|TRBD2|TRBV9
TGTGCCAGCAAGCGGGGGCAAAGCTACGAGCAGTACTTC
CASKRGQSYEQYF
>-|TRBJ2-1|-|TRBV27
TGTGCCAGCCGCGAATCAGCGCGCGGGGCACCCATTTCCTACAATGAGCAGTTCTTC
CASRESARGAPISYNEQFF
>-|TRBJ2-1|-|TRBV12-2
TGTGCAAGTCGCTTAGACGGGACAGGGAAATACCACAATGAGCAGTTCTTC
CASRLDGTGKYHNEQFF
>-|TRBJ2-7|TRBD1|TRBV7-9
TGTGCCAGCAGCTCGGCGGGACAGGTTTCCTACGAGCAGTACTTC
CASSSAGQVSYEQYF